These 13 T cell receptor beta chains share one sample of origin, sequenced in a study of T-cell reconstitution after alpha-beta-depleted transplantation in children. For TCRbeta, the library was prepared with unique molecular identifiers. One entry per CDR3 protein results from TCRdb running MiXCR on the PCR reads. The table includes fewer than 350,000 distinct CDR3 sequences, 9.5% to 13% detected once. The specimen was peripheral blood, collected 180 days after TCRalphabeta/CD19-depleted stem cell transplant. These receptors originate from a male patient between 2 and 15 years old who had a stem cell transplant for chronic granulomatous disease, so the T cells may come from the graft donor.

This clonotype was seen repeatedly, ten times or more. The chain links TRBV15 to TRBJ2-1, with 7 bases identical to TRBD2. Germline-derived CDR1 and CDR2 are LNHNV and YYDKDF (reference sequence). CDR3 length: 18 amino acids. Unmatched junction bases numbered 13, after V lost 5 bases and J lost 0 bases. The CDR3: CATSARPPSGSSYNEQFF. DNA for the CDR3: TGTGCCACCAGCGCCCGGCCCCCTAGCGGTAGCTCCTACAATGAGCAGTTCTTC.

This clonotype was seen at least ten times. The chain has TRBV28 and TRBJ1-6; D perhaps matches TRBD1 (6 bases). CDR1 and CDR2 from the germline V gene are MDHEN and SYDVKM. The ends were cut back, 5 bases at V and 10 bases at J, with 15 bases in the middle. This CDR3 has 14 amino acids. The CDR3 spells CASSLGQRGSPLHF. The CDR3, as DNA: TGTGCCAGCAGTCTTGGACAGAGGGGGTCACCCCTCCACTTT.

The CDR3 DNA is TGTGCCAGCAGTCTCACCAGCTCTGCGGGACAGGGTGGCTACACCTTC. Residues: CASSLTSSAGQGGYTF. The V gene is TRBV28, the J gene TRBJ1-2; 9 nucleotides match TRBD1. The CDR3 runs 16 residues. The ends lost 5 bases at V and 7 bases at J; junction bases unmatched: 14. Germline V CDR1 and CDR2: MDHEN, SYDVKM.

This clonotype has at least ten counts. The V gene is TRBV28, the J gene TRBJ2-5, with TRBD2 as a possible D gene (6 bases). CDR1 and CDR2 from the germline V gene are MDHEN and SYDVKM. Trimming shortened V by 2 bases and J by 4 bases, and 14 bases separated the two germline ends. The CDR3 has 15 residues. The CDR3 loop is CASSLRGWRAETQYF. CDR3 DNA sequence: TGTGCCAGCAGTTTACGGGGGTGGAGGGCAGAGACCCAGTACTTC.

Ten or more counts support this clonotype. The V gene is TRBV5-4, the J gene TRBJ2-1; 13 nucleotides align to TRBD2. Trimming cost V 2 bases and J 1 base; bases outside gene matches: 6. Germline lookup yields CDR1 SGHNT and CDR2 YYREEE (reference sequence). The CDR3 sequence is 18 residues long. This chain's CDR3 is CASSFALAGGFSYNEQFF. The CDR3 bases are TGTGCCAGCAGCTTTGCACTAGCGGGAGGGTTTTCCTACAATGAGCAGTTCTTC. The variable domain in full, with the rest retrieved from reference TRBV5-4 and TRBJ2-1, is ETGVTQSPTHLIKTRGQQVTLRCSSQSGHNTVSWYQQALGQGPQFIFQYYREEENGRGNFPPRFSGLQFPNYSSELNVNALELDDSALYLCASSFALAGGFSYNEQFFGPGTRLTVL.

This clonotype was counted a few times. The chain employs TRBV19 and TRBJ1-5; D is possibly TRBD1 (6 bases). The germline gives CDR1 LNHDA, CDR2 SQIVND (reference sequence). The CDR3 extends over 16 amino acids. Deletions cut 4 bases from V and 0 bases from J, with 13 bases between. CDR3 bases: TGTGCCAGTAGTAGGAGGCGGGACACTAGCAATCAGCCCCAGCATTTT. Translated, it gives CASSRRRDTSNQPQHF.

This clonotype was seen repeatedly, ten times or more. V and J are TRBV4-3 and TRBJ1-6, with D perhaps TRBD1 (5 bases). V lost 3 bases and J lost 10, with 10 bases in between. The CDR3 covers 13 residues. Per germline, CDR1 LGHNA and CDR2 YSLEER. CDR3 region: CASSQGVQSPLHF. As DNA, the CDR3 is TGCGCCAGCAGCCAGGGGGTCCAATCACCCCTCCACTTT.

There are a few counts of this clonotype. The gene calls are TRBV30 and TRBJ2-7, with 10 nucleotides matching TRBD1. CDR3 length equals 17 residues. From germline, CDR1 is GTSNPN and CDR2 SVGIG (reference sequence). The V gene end was trimmed by 2 bases and the J gene end by 2 bases; junction bases not matched to a gene: 12. CDR3 loop: CAWSKARTGGNPYEQYF. CDR3 bases: TGTGCCTGGAGTAAAGCACGGACAGGGGGTAATCCCTACGAGCAGTACTTC.

This clonotype was picked up many times. V is TRBV15 and J is TRBJ1-2; D ambiguous. The CDR3 has 14 residues. Trimming left V 1 base short and J 5 bases short, with 11 bases between. Looked up from germline, CDR1 is LNHNV and CDR2 is YYDKDF (reference sequence). The CDR3 protein is CATSRVGQVYGYTF. Written as DNA, the CDR3 is TGTGCCACCAGCAGAGTTGGCCAGGTGTATGGCTACACCTTC.

The gene calls are TRBV20-1 and TRBJ1-1; D gene uncertain. Germline values: CDR1 DFQATT, CDR2 SNEGSKA (reference sequence). V was clipped by 0 bases and J by 1 base, with 12 bases between them. CDR3 length equals 15 residues. This CDR3 is CSARDSEGWNTEAFF. The CDR3 bases are TGCAGTGCTAGAGATTCAGAAGGCTGGAACACTGAAGCTTTCTTT.

This clonotype was seen many times. V usage is TRBV27 and J usage is TRBJ2-7; D gene unclear. V was shortened by 7 bases and J by 5 bases, with 15 bases between the two germline ends. The CDR3 spans 13 residues. Germline values: CDR1 MNHEY, CDR2 SMNVEV (reference sequence). As DNA, the CDR3 is TGTGCCAGCATGGGGTTGGGCGGTAACGAGCAGTACTTC. This translates into CASMGLGGNEQYF.

This clonotype was recorded many times. The genes are TRBV20-1 and TRBJ2-4; D gene unclear. The V gene's germline CDR1 is DFQATT and CDR2 SNEGSKA (reference sequence). There are 14 residues in the CDR3. Trimming removed 7 bases at V and 0 bases at J, with 13 bases between. The CDR3 nucleotides read TGCAGTGGATATGGCAGCTTAGCCAAAAACATTCAGTACTTC. This translates into CSGYGSLAKNIQYF.

This clonotype has a count of ten or more. The V and J genes are TRBV7-2 and TRBJ2-7, with TRBD1 matching 11 bases. This CDR3 is 17 amino acids long. V lost 5 bases, J lost 3 bases, and 12 bases stayed unmatched. CDR1 is SGHTA, CDR2 FQGNSA, per germline. In DNA form, the CDR3 reads TGTGCCAGCAGCCCGGACAGGGGGCTTCTCCGACGCTACGAGCAGTACTTC. It specifies CASSPDRGLLRRYEQYF.